This TCR beta chain came from a study of early T cells in non-severe SARS-CoV-2 infection. Looking at the study overall: It was bulk RNA from unsorted whole blood that was sequenced, and the chains were unpaired.

About this clonotype itself: Antigen unknown.

Unique molecular identifier tags were affixed to discrete cDNA molecules. Each CDR3 protein gets one entry after TCRdb re-called the 5' RACE reads with MiXCR. This sample has tens of thousands of distinct CDR3 sequences; more than 12% occur once, and the top ten carry approximately 4%. General study results and limits: Using VDJdb, the matching emphasized anti-spike CD8 responses while missing private and CD4 specificities.

The clonotype comes from an adult who was a healthcare worker with PCR-confirmed SARS-CoV-2 infection or an uninfected control (not recorded which). Specimen: whole blood, collected at baseline.

The chain's CDR3 is CASSSPDRGDIQYF. The CDR3 DNA sequence: TGTGCCAGCAGCTCCCCGGACAGGGGGGACATTCAGTACTTC. The chain joins TRBV7-6 to TRBJ2-4; 10 bases align to TRBD1. Trimming removed 4 bases from V and 8 bases from J; junction bases left unmatched: 5. CDR1 is SGHVS and CDR2 is FNYEAQ in the germline V gene. This CDR3 has 14 amino acids. The variable domain in full, with the rest retrieved from reference TRBV7-6 and TRBJ2-4, is GAGVSQSPRYKVTKRGQDVALRCDPISGHVSLYWYRQALGQGPEFLTYFNYEAQQDKSGLPNDRFSAERPEGSISTLTIQRTEQRDSAMYRCASSSPDRGDIQYFGAGTRLSVL.